This note documents a single TCR beta chain sequence. The data were taken from a study of blood T cell repertoires in COVID-19. About the research overall: PBMCs, B-cell-depleted T cells, or T cells provided the cDNA or gDNA that made up the material.

J was trimmed by 6 bases and V by 4 bases; bases with no gene match: 3. CDR3 size: 13 residues. CDR1 and CDR2 (germline): SGHDT, YYEEEE. Some clones are missing from TCRdb's copy, which holds only in-frame ones; the method was immunoSEQ multiplex PCR. The table includes hundreds of thousands of clones, roughly 88% detected once. The source material was peripheral blood. The V gene is TRBV5-6, the J gene TRBJ2-4; 8 bases agree with TRBD1. The receptor was isolated from a woman aged 25 to 39 who had recovered from COVID-19. The CDR3 DNA follows: TGTGCCAGCAGCCCGGGACAGGCAAACATTCAGTACTTC. Its protein product is CASSPGQANIQYF. Full variable domain (outside the CDR3, taken from reference TRBV5-6 and TRBJ2-4): DAGVTQSPTHLIKTRGQQVTLRCSPKSGHDTVSWYQQALGQGPQFIFQYYEEEERQRGNFPDRFSGHQFPNYSSELNVNALLLGDSALYLCASSPGQANIQYFGAGTRLSVL.